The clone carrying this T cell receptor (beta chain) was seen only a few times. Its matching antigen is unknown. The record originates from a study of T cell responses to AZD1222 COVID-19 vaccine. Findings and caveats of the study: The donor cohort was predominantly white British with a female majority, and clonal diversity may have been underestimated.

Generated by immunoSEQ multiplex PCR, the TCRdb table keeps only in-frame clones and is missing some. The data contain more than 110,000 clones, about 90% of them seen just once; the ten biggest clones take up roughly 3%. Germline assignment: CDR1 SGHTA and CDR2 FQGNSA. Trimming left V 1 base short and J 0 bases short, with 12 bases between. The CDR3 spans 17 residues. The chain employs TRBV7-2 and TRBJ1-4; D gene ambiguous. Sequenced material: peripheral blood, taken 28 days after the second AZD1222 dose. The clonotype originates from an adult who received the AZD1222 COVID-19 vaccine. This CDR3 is CASSLVFSDATNEKLFF. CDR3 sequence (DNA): TGTGCCAGCAGCTTAGTATTTTCGGATGCAACTAATGAAAAACTGTTTTTT.